These 9 T cell receptor beta chains originate from one sample sequenced in a study of response to subunit inactivated influenza vaccine. In TCRdb, the RT-PCR reads were re-called with MiXCR into one record per CDR3 protein. The sample lists about 800,000 distinct CDR3 sequences, about 20% occurring once. The sequences come from PBMCs from blood, collected around 5 days after vaccination. These receptors were collected from a man aged 50 to 60 who received an inactivated influenza vaccine.

The CDR3 DNA reads TGTGCCAGCAGCCCCAAACGGAGCAGGCGAAATGAAAAACTGTTTTTT. Its translation: CASSPKRSRRNEKLFF. The chain has TRBV3-1 and TRBJ1-4; D is uncertain. The V end was cut by 4 bases, the J end by 5 bases, with 17 bases between. The CDR3 consists of 16 residues. The germline V gene has CDR1 LGHDT and CDR2 YNNKEL (reference sequence). Filled out from reference TRBV3-1 and TRBJ1-4, the complete variable domain reads DTAVSQTPKYLVTQMGNDKSIKCEQNLGHDTMYWYKQDSKKFLKIMFSYNNKELIINETVPNRFSPKSPDKAHLNLHINSLELGDSAVYFCASSPKRSRRNEKLFFGSGTQLSVL.

The chain joins TRBV12-3 or TRBV12-4 to TRBJ2-7; 8 nucleotides line up with TRBD1. The CDR3 spans 13 residues. V shed 5 bases and J 4 bases; nucleotides not matched to a gene: 4. The CDR3 loop is CASSGQGLYEQYF. DNA for the CDR3: TGTGCCAGCAGTGGACAGGGCCTTTACGAGCAGTACTTC.

V gene TRBV9 combines with J gene TRBJ2-3; perhaps TRBD2 as D (7 bases). Per the germline V gene, CDR1 is SGDLS and CDR2 is YYNGEE. Trimming took off 4 bases at V and 5 bases at J, with 14 bases between the two ends. The CDR3 contains 14 residues. The CDR3 is CASSPPGGEDTQYF. CDR3 DNA sequence: TGTGCCAGCAGCCCCCCGGGGGGCGAAGATACGCAGTATTTT.

This clonotype was seen only a few times. The V call is TRBV15, the J call TRBJ2-5; D is perhaps TRBD1 (6 bases). The CDR3 runs 15 residues. V was pared by 3 bases and J by 4 bases, with 15 bases between. Germline V gives CDR1 LNHNV, CDR2 YYDKDF (reference sequence). CDR3: CATSRIPTGPETQYF. As DNA, the CDR3 is TGTGCCACCAGCAGGATTCCGACAGGTCCAGAGACCCAGTACTTC.

This rearrangement joins TRBV4-3 to TRBJ2-2; D may be TRBD2 (6 bases). This CDR3 is built from 17 residues. Germline CDR1 reads LGHNA; CDR2 reads YSLEER. V lost 3 bases to trimming and J lost 6 bases, with 20 bases between them. This CDR3 is CASSQQDYGYGAGELFF. The CDR3 DNA reads TGCGCCAGCAGCCAGCAGGACTACGGTTATGGTGCCGGGGAGCTGTTTTTT.

Concerning this clonotype: A junction boundary mismatches the germline segment, possibly from a read error. This chain links TRBV20-1 with TRBJ2-7; D is uncertain. The CDR3 is made up of 14 amino acids. Germline CDR1 is DFQATT and CDR2 is SNEGSKA (reference sequence). CDR3 bases: TGCAGTGCTACGCCAACGGATTACTCCTACGAGCAGTATTTC. Translating it yields CSATPTDYSYEQYF.

The chain joins TRBV5-6 to TRBJ2-3; D not certain. V was pared by 2 bases and J by 5 bases, with 6 bases between. Germline loops: CDR1 SGHDT, CDR2 YYEEEE. The length of the CDR3 is 12 residues. CDR3 protein: CASSFWRDTQYF. The CDR3 DNA reads as TGTGCCAGCAGCTTTTGGCGAGATACGCAGTATTTT.

Only one count was recorded for this clonotype. The chain couples TRBV6-1 to TRBJ2-7, with 7 bases aligning to TRBD1. This CDR3 spans 14 amino acids. V lost 2 bases to trimming and J lost 10 bases; unmatched junction nucleotides: 11. Germline V gene lookup returns CDR1 MNHNS and CDR2 SASEGT. The CDR3 DNA reads as TGTGCCAGCAGTGAAAGCCCAACAGGGGAGCGCCAGTACTTC. Translating gives CASSESPTGERQYF.

At least ten counts were recorded for this clonotype. The chain joins TRBV7-2 to TRBJ1-5; D is possibly TRBD1 (5 bases). CDR1 and CDR2 from the germline V gene are SGHTA and FQGNSA. There are 15 residues in the CDR3. Trimming left V 2 bases short and J 7 bases short, with 15 bases between. The CDR3 nucleotides read TGTGCCAGCAGCTTATGGGGGAACACGGAACAGCCCCAGCATTTT. This gives the protein CASSLWGNTEQPQHF.